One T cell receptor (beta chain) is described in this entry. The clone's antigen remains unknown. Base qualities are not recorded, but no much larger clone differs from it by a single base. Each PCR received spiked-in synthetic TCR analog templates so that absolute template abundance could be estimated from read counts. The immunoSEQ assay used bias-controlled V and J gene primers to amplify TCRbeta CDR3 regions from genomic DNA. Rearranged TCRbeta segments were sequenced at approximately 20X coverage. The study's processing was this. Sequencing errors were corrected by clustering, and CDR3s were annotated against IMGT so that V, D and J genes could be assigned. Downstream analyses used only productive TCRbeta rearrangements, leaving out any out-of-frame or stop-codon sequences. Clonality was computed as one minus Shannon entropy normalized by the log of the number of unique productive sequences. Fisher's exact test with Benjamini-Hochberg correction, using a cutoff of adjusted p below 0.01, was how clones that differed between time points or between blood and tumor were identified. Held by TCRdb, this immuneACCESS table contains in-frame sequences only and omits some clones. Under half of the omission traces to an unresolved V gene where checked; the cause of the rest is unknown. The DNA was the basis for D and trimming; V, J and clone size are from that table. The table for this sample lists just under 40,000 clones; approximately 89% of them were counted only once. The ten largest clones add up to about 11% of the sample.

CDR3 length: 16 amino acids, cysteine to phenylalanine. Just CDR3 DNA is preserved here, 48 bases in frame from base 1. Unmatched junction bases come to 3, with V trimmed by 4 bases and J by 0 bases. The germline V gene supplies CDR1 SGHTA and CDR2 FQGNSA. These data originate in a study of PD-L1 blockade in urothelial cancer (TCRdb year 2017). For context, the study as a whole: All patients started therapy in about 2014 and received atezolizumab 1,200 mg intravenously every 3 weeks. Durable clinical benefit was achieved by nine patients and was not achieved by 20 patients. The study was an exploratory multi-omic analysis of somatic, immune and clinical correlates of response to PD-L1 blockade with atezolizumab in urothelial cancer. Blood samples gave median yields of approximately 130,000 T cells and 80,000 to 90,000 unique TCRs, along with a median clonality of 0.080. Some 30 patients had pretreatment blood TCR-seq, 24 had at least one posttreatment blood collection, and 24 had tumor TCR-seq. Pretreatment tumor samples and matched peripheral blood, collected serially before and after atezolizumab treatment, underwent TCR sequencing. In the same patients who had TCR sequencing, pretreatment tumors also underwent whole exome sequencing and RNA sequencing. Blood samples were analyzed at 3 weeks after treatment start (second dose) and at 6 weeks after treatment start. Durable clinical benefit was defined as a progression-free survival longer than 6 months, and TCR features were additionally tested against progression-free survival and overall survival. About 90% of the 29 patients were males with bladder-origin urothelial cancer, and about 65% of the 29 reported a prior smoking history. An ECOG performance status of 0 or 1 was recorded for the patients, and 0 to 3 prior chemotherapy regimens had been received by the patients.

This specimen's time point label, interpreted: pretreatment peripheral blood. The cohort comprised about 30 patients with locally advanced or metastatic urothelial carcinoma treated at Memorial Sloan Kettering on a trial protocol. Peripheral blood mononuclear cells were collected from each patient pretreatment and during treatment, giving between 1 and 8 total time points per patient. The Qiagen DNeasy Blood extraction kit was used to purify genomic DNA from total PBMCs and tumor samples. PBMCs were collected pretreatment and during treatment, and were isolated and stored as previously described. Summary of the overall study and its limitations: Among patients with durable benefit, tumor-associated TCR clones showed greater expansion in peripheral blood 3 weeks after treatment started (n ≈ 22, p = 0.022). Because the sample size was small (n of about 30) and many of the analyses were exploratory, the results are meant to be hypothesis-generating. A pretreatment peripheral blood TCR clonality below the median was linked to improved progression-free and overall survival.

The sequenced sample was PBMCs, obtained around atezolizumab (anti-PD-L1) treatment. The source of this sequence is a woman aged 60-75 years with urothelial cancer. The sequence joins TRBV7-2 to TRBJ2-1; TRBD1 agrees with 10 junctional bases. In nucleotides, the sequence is TGTGCCAGCAGCTGGACAGGGGGGAGCTCCTACAATGAGCAGTTCTTC. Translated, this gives CASSWTGGSSYNEQFF.